This T cell receptor (beta chain) emerged from a study of CD8+CD57+ T cells in acquired aplastic anemia. TCR beta VDJ combinations and CDR3 sequences were profiled from genomic DNA. TCRdb re-called the reads through MiXCR, storing one row per CDR3 protein. The sample contains 180,000 or so distinct CDR3 sequences, 35% to 50% of which appear only once. This CDR3 is 14 amino acids long. CDR1 and CDR2 from the germline V gene are LNHDA and SQIVND (reference sequence). V shed 5 bases, J shed 10 bases, and the junction held 8 bases outside the gene matches. Sequencing was done on a sample of sorted CD4+, CD8+, or CD8+CD57+ T cells (not recorded which) from PBMCs. The chain carries TRBV19 and TRBJ1-6; 7 bases fit TRBD1. This clonotype was sampled from a human donor in good health. DNA of the CDR3: TGTGCCAGTAGTGCCGGGACAGCCCTCTCACCCCTCCACTTT. This translates into CASSAGTALSPLHF. Full variable domain (rest looked up from reference TRBV19 and TRBJ1-6): DGGITQSPKYLFRKEGQNVTLSCEQNLNHDAMYWYRQDPGQGLRLIYYSQIVNDFQKGDIAEGYSVSREKKESFPLTVTSAQKNPTAFYLCASSAGTALSPLHFGNGTRLTVT.